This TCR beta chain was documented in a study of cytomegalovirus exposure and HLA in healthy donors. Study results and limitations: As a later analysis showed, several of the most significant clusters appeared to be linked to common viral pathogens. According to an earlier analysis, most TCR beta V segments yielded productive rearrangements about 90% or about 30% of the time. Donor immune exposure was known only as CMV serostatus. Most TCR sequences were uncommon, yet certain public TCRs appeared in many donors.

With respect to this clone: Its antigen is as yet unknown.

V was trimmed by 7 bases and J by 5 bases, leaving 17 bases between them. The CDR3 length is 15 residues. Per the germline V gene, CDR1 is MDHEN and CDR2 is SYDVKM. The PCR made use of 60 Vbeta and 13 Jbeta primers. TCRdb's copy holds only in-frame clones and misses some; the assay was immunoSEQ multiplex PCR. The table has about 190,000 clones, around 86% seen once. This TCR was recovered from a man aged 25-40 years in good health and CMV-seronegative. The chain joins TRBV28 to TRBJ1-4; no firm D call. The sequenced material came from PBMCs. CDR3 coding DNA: TGTGCCAGCAAACAATCCGACGGACTAAATGAAAAACTGTTTTTT. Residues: CASKQSDGLNEKLFF. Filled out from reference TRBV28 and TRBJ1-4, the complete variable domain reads DVKVTQSSRYLVKRTGEKVFLECVQDMDHENMFWYRQDPGLGLRLIYFSYDVKMKEKGDIPEGYSVSREKKERFSLILESASTNQTSMYLCASKQSDGLNEKLFFGSGTQLSVL.